The 13 T cell receptor beta chains reported below all come from one sample, sequenced in a study of blood T cell repertoires in COVID-19. Sequencing was performed with immunoSEQ multiplex PCR; in TCRdb, only in-frame clones are kept and a portion is missing. The profile shows 300,000 to 400,000 clones, approximately 85% of them singletons. Input material: peripheral blood. The receptors come from a human donor in a cohort sampled during active COVID-19.

The rearrangement links TRBV14 to TRBJ1-2; 10 positions match TRBD1. This CDR3 is built from 13 residues. V was pared by 4 bases and J by 5 bases, with 1 base of the junction left unmatched. CDR1 and CDR2 from the germline V gene are SGHDN and FVKESK. The CDR3 reads CASSPGQGYGYTF. In DNA, the CDR3 is TGTGCCAGCAGCCCGGGACAGGGGTATGGCTACACCTTC.

Note on this clone: The junction departs from the called germline gene at one end, perhaps through a read error. The V call is TRBV14, the J call TRBJ2-7; the match to TRBD1 covers 7 bases. Germline V gene sequence: CDR1 SGHDN, CDR2 FVKESK. The CDR3 covers 12 residues. The CDR3 loop is CASSPRTGILIF. The CDR3 bases are TGTGCCAGCAGCCCAAGGACAGGCATCTTGATCTTC.

This chain joins TRBV7-2 and TRBJ1-6; D is uncertain. Germline CDR1 SGHTA, CDR2 FQGNSA. Trimming took off 1 base at V and 8 bases at J, with 9 bases between the two ends. The CDR3 is made up of 14 amino acids. The CDR3: CASSLDGVYSPLHF. CDR3 coding DNA: TGTGCCAGCAGCTTAGACGGGGTTTATTCACCCCTCCACTTT.

V is TRBV30 and J is TRBJ2-1, with D tentatively TRBD1 (6 bases). The CDR3 is made up of 14 amino acids. Trimming cost V 3 bases and J 5 bases, with 14 bases left between them. Germline V CDR1 and CDR2: GTSNPN, SVGIG (reference sequence). This CDR3 reads CAWRLAGEHNEQFF. CDR3 in DNA: TGTGCCTGGAGGTTAGCAGGGGAGCACAATGAGCAGTTCTTC.

The chain carries TRBV5-6 and TRBJ1-2, with 7 bases aligning to TRBD1. V gave up 5 bases and J gave up 0 bases; unmatched junction bases: 7. In germline, CDR1 is SGHDT, CDR2 YYEEEE. This CDR3 is 15 amino acids long. The CDR3 DNA reads TGTGCCAGCAGATCCACCGGGACAGCTAACTATGGCTACACCTTC. Translated, it gives CASRSTGTANYGYTF.

This chain joins TRBV6-1 and TRBJ1-5, with 9 bases that match TRBD1. Trimming took 0 bases from V and 4 from J; bases not matched to a gene: 4. This CDR3 is 16 amino acids long. CDR1 is MNHNS and CDR2 is SASEGT in the germline V gene. Written as DNA, the CDR3 is TGTGCCAGCAGTGAAGCGCTGGGACAGGGTAATCAGCCCCAGCATTTT. The encoded protein is CASSEALGQGNQPQHF.

The genes are TRBV2 and TRBJ1-1, with D perhaps TRBD1 (5 bases). Germline-derived CDR1 and CDR2 are SNHLY and FYNNEI. Trimming shortened V by 10 bases and J by 5 bases, and 17 bases separated the two germline ends. The CDR3 contains 13 residues. CDR3 DNA sequence: TGTGCCACAAGCCAAGGGGAGGGAACTGAAGCTTTCTTT. This translates into CATSQGEGTEAFF.

This clone is a singleton in its sample. The V call is TRBV9, the J call TRBJ2-1; D is perhaps TRBD1 (6 bases). Trimming removed 3 bases from V and 1 base from J, with 8 bases in between. This CDR3 comprises 14 residues. CDR1 is SGDLS, CDR2 YYNGEE, per germline. CDR3 DNA: TGTGCCAGCAGCGGCAGGGGATCCTACAATGAGCAGTTCTTC. It translates to CASSGRGSYNEQFF. Based on the CDR3 plus reference TRBV9 and TRBJ2-1, the full variable domain is DSGVTQTPKHLITATGQRVTLRCSPRSGDLSVYWYQQSLDQGLQFLIQYYNGEERAKGNILERFSAQQFPDLHSELNLSSLELGDSALYFCASSGRGSYNEQFFGPGTRLTVL.

The rearrangement links TRBV24-1 to TRBJ1-2, with D uncertain. This CDR3 is 13 amino acids long. The V end was cut by 3 bases, the J end by 6 bases, with 10 bases between. Germline V CDR1 and CDR2: KGHDR, SFDVKD. CDR3 sequence: CATSDPVAHGYTF. The CDR3, as DNA: TGTGCCACCAGTGATCCAGTAGCTCATGGCTACACCTTC.

The V call is TRBV29-1, the J call TRBJ2-1; D is possibly TRBD2 (6 bases). The germline CDR1 and CDR2 sequences are SQVTM and ANQGSEA. The CDR3 has 18 amino acids. Trimming shortened V by 4 bases and J by 2 bases, and 24 bases separated the two germline ends. The CDR3 protein is CSVVGGGVDGHTYNEQFF. The DNA for the CDR3 is TGCAGCGTTGTCGGGGGTGGGGTGGACGGTCACACCTACAATGAGCAGTTCTTC.

The chain carries TRBV11-2 and TRBJ1-5; D is unclear. This CDR3 is 13 amino acids long. V lost 4 bases, J lost 4 bases, and 8 bases lay in between. Germline CDR1 is SGHAT and CDR2 is FQNNGV. The CDR3 sequence is CASSWEENQPQHF. The DNA for the CDR3 is TGTGCCAGCAGCTGGGAGGAAAATCAGCCCCAGCATTTT.

The chain is built from TRBV5-6 and TRBJ2-3; 11 bases align to TRBD2. V was clipped by 2 bases and J by 2 bases; unmatched bases: 7. The CDR3 has 17 amino acids. Germline CDR1 reads SGHDT; CDR2 reads YYEEEE. The CDR3 DNA sequence: TGTGCCAGCAGCTTAAGTACTAGCGGGGGACCCACAGATACGCAGTATTTT. Translation: CASSLSTSGGPTDTQYF.

This chain connects TRBV18 to TRBJ2-7; D not certain. V was clipped by 3 bases and J by 7 bases, with 10 bases between them. Per germline, CDR1 KGHSH and CDR2 LQKENI. The length of the CDR3 is 12 residues. The CDR3 DNA reads as TGTGCCAGCTCACCCGATAGAGTGGAGCAGTACTTC. Its translation is CASSPDRVEQYF.